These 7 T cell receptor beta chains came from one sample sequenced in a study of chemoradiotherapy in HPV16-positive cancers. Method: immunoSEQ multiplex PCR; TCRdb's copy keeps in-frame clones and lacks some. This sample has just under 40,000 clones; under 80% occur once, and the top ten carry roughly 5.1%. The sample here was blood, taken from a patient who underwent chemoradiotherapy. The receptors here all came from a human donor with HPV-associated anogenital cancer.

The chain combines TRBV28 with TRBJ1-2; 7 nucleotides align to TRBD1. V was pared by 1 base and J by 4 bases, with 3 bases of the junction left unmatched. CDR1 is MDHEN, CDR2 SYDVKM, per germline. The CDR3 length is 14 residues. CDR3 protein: CASSLLQGSYGYTF. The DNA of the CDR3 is TGTGCCAGCAGTTTATTACAGGGGAGCTATGGCTACACCTTC.

The CDR3 coding sequence is TGTGCCAGCAGCTTAGTCCGCCCTTACATGAACACTGAAGCTTTCTTT. Protein: CASSLVRPYMNTEAFF. The chain recombines TRBV7-2 with TRBJ1-1, with unresolved D. The germline V gene encodes CDR1 SGHTA and CDR2 FQGNSA. The CDR3 is 16 residues long. The V end was cut by 1 base, the J end by 0 bases, with 12 bases between.

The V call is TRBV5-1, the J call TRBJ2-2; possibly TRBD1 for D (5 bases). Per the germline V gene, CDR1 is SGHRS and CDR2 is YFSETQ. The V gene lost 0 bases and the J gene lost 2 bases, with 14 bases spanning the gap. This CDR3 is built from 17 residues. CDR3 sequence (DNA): TGCGCCAGCAGCTTGGCCTTCGACAGCGCTAACACCGGGGAGCTGTTTTTT. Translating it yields CASSLAFDSANTGELFF. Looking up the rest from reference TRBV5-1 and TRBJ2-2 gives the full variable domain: KAGVTQTPRYLIKTRGQQVTLSCSPISGHRSVSWYQQTPGQGLQFLFEYFSETQRNKGNFPGRFSGRQFSNSRSEMNVSTLELGDSALYLCASSLAFDSANTGELFFGEGSRLTVL.

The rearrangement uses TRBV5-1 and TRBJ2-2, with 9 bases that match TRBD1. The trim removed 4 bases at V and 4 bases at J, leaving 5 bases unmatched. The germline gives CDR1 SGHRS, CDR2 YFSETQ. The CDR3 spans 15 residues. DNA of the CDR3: TGCGCCAGCAGCGTTGACAGGGGGAGCACCGGGGAGCTGTTTTTT. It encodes CASSVDRGSTGELFF.

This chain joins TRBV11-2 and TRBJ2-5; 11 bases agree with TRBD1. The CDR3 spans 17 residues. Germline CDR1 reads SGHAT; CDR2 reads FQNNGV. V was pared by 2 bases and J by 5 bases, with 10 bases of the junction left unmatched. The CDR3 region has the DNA TGTGCCAGCAGCTTATTCTGGACAGGGGGCGTCGGGGAGACCCAGTACTTC. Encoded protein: CASSLFWTGGVGETQYF. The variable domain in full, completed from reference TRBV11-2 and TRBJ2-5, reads EAGVAQSPRYKIIEKRQSVAFWCNPISGHATLYWYQQILGQGPKLLIQFQNNGVVDDSQLPKDRFSAERLKGVDSTLKIQPAKLEDSAVYLCASSLFWTGGVGETQYFGPGTRLLVL.

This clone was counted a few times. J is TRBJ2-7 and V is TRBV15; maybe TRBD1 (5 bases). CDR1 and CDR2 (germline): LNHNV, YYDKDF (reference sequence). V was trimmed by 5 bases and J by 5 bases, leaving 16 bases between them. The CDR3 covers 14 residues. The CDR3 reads CATSQRQGYHEQYF. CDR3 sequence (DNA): TGTGCCACCAGCCAAAGGCAGGGATACCACGAGCAGTACTTC.

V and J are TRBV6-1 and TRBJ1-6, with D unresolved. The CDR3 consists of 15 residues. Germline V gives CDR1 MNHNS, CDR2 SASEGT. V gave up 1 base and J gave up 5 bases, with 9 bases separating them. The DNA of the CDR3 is TGTGCCAGCAGTGAAGTGTTTCGAAATAATTCACCCCTCCACTTT. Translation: CASSEVFRNNSPLHF.